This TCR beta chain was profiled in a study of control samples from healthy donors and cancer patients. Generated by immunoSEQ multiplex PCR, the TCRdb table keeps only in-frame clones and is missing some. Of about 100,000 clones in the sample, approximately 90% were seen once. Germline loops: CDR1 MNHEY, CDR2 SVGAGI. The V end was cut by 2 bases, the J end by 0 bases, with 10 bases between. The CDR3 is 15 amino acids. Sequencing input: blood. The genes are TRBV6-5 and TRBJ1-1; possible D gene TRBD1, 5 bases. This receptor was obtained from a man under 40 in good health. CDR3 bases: TGTGCCAGCAGTTACCTTGACAGCCTGAACACTGAAGCTTTCTTT. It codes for CASSYLDSLNTEAFF.